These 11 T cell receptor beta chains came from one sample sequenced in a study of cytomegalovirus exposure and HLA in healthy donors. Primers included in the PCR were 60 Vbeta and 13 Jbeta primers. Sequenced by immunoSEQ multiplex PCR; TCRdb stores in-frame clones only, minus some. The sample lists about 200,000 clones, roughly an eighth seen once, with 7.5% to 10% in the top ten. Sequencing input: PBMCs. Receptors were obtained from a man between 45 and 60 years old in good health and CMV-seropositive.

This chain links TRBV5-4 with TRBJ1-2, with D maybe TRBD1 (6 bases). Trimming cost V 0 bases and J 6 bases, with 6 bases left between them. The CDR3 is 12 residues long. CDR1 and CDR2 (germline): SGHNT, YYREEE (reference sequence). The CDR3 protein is CASSLGTDGYTF. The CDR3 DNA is TGTGCCAGCAGCTTGGGGACAGATGGCTACACCTTC.

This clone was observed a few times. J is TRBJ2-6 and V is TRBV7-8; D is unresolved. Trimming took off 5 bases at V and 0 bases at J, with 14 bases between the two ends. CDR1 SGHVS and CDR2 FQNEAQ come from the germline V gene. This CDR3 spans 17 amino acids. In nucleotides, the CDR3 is TGTGCCAGCAGCCTCAGGATTATCGTCTCTGGGGCCAACGTCCTGACTTTC. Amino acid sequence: CASSLRIIVSGANVLTF.

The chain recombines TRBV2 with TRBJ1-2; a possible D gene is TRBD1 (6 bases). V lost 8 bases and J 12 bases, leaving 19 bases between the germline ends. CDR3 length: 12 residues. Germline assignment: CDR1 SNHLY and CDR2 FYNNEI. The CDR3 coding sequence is TGTGCCAGCGAGGTGGACAGCCCTGAGGACACCTTC. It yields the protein CASEVDSPEDTF.

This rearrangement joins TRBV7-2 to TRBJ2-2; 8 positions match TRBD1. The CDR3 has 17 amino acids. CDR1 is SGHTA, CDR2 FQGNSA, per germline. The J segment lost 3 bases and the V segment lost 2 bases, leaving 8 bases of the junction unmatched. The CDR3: CASSLQGASIYTGELFF. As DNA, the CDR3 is TGTGCCAGCAGCTTACAGGGGGCCTCTATCTACACCGGGGAGCTGTTTTTT.

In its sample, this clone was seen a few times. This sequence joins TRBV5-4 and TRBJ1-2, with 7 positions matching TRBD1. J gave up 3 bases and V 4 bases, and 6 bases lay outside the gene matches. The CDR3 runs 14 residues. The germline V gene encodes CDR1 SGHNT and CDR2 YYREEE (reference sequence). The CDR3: CASSRQGGYYGYTF. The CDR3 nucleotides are TGTGCCAGCAGCCGGCAGGGGGGATACTATGGCTACACCTTC.

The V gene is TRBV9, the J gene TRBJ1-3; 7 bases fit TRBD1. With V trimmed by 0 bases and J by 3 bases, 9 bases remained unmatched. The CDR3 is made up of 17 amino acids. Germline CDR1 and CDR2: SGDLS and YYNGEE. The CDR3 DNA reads TGTGCCAGCAGCGTAGGGCAGGGGGGCGCAGATGGAAACACCATATATTTT. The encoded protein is CASSVGQGGADGNTIYF.

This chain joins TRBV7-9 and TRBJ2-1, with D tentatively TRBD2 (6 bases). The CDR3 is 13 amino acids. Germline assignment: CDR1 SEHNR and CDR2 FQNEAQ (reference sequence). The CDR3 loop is CAVGGASYNEQFF. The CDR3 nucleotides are TGTGCTGTCGGGGGTGCTTCCTACAATGAGCAGTTCTTC. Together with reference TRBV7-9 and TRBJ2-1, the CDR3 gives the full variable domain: DTGVSQNPRHKITKRGQNVTFRCDPISEHNRLYWYRQTLGQGPEFLTYFQNEAQLEKSRLLSDRFSAERPKGSFSTLEIQRTEQGDSAMYLCAVGGASYNEQFFGPGTRLTVL.

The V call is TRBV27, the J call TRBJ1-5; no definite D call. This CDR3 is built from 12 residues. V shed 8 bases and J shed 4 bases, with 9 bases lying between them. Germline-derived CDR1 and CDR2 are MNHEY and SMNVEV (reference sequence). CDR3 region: CASSGLNQPQHF. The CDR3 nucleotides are TGTGCCAGCTCTGGCCTTAATCAGCCCCAGCATTTT.

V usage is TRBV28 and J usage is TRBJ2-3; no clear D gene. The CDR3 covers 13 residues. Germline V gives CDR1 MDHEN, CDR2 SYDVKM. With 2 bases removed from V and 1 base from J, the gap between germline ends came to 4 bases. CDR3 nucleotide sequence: TGTGCCAGCAGTTTAGGAGGCACAGATACGCAGTATTTT. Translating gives CASSLGGTDTQYF.

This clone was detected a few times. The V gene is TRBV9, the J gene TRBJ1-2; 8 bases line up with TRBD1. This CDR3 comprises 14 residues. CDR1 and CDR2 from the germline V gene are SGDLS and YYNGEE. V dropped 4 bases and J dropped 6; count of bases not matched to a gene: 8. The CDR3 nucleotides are TGTGCCAGCAGCCCGTCGACAGGGGAAAATGGCTACACCTTC. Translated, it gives CASSPSTGENGYTF.

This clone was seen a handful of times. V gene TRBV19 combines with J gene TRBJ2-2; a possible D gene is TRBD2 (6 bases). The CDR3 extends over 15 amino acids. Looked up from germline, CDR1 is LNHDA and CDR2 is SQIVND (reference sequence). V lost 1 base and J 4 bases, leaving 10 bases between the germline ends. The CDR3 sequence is CASSIGRRVTGELFF. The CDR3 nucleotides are TGTGCCAGTAGTATAGGTAGGAGGGTCACCGGGGAGCTGTTTTTT. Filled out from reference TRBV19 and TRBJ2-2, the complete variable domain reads DGGITQSPKYLFRKEGQNVTLSCEQNLNHDAMYWYRQDPGQGLRLIYYSQIVNDFQKGDIAEGYSVSREKKESFPLTVTSAQKNPTAFYLCASSIGRRVTGELFFGEGSRLTVL.